Presented here are 30 T cell receptor beta chains from one specimen sequenced in a study of cytomegalovirus exposure and HLA in healthy donors. 60 Vbeta and 13 Jbeta primers were used in PCR. Sequencing used immunoSEQ multiplex PCR; TCRdb keeps in-frame clones, though not all of them. The sample consists of about 180,000 clones, about four fifths of them appearing once. Sequencing used PBMCs. All receptors derive from a woman between 25 and 40 years old in good health and CMV-seronegative.

The chain has TRBV4-2 and TRBJ2-7; TRBD2 matches at 10 bases. This CDR3 has 17 amino acids. Germline V gene data show CDR1 as LGHNA and CDR2 as YNFKEQ. Unmatched junction bases numbered 10, after V lost 4 bases and J lost 1 base. CDR3 region: CASSRKVAGGRSYEQYF. The CDR3 DNA sequence: TGTGCCAGCAGCCGGAAGGTAGCGGGGGGCCGTTCCTACGAGCAGTACTTC.

The J gene is TRBJ1-1, the V gene TRBV7-9; D is undetermined. This CDR3 has 12 residues. V lost 3 bases and J 5 bases, leaving 7 bases between the germline ends. CDR1 is SEHNR, CDR2 FQNEAQ, per germline (reference sequence). CDR3 protein: CASSFTGTEAFF. DNA of the CDR3: TGTGCCAGCAGCTTTACCGGTACTGAAGCTTTCTTT.

The rearrangement links TRBV9 to TRBJ1-4, with a tentative D call TRBD1 (6 bases). Germline V gene data show CDR1 as SGDLS and CDR2 as YYNGEE. V was cut by 4 bases and J by 1 base, with 8 bases left in between. This CDR3 spans 14 amino acids. CDR3 loop: CASSPQGTNEKLFF. CDR3 DNA: TGTGCCAGCAGCCCACAGGGAACTAATGAAAAACTGTTTTTT.

This chain connects TRBV30 to TRBJ1-2; 7 positions agree with TRBD1. The CDR3 contains 13 residues. V dropped 2 bases and J dropped 4; count of bases not matched to a gene: 4. Germline CDR1 GTSNPN, CDR2 SVGIG (reference sequence). This CDR3 reads CAWSPQGTYGYTF. CDR3 sequence (DNA): TGTGCCTGGAGTCCACAGGGGACCTATGGCTACACCTTC.

CDR3 amino acids: CASRAAGLAGGPILIYEQYF. CDR3 coding DNA: TGTGCCAGCAGGGCCGCCGGCCTAGCGGGGGGACCCATTCTTATATACGAGCAGTACTTC. The chain links TRBV2 to TRBJ2-7; 11 bases fit TRBD2. Trimming cost V 6 bases and J 4 bases; bases outside gene matches: 23. CDR1 and CDR2 from the germline V gene are SNHLY and FYNNEI. The CDR3 spans 20 residues. Drawing the rest from reference TRBV2 and TRBJ2-7, the complete variable domain is EPEVTQTPSHQVTQMGQEVILRCVPISNHLYFYWYRQILGQKVEFLVSFYNNEISEKSEIFDDQFSVERPDGSNFTLKIRSTKLEDSAMYFCASRAAGLAGGPILIYEQYFGPGTRLTVT.

CDR3 nucleotides: TGTGCCAGTAGGTACAGGGGGTCGGCCTACAATGAGCAGTTCTTC. Protein sequence: CASRYRGSAYNEQFF. The rearrangement joins TRBV19 to TRBJ2-1; TRBD1 matches at 8 bases. The CDR3 length is 15 residues. Germline CDR1 and CDR2: LNHDA and SQIVND (reference sequence). J was trimmed by 2 bases and V by 6 bases; bases with no gene match: 6.

V gene TRBV2 combines with J gene TRBJ2-1, with TRBD1 matching 9 bases. The CDR3 is 15 amino acids. The V gene end was trimmed by 8 bases and the J gene end by 8 bases; junction bases not matched to a gene: 13. Germline V gene lookup returns CDR1 SNHLY and CDR2 FYNNEI. The CDR3: CASGGLTGGIDEQFF. The CDR3 bases are TGTGCCAGCGGGGGCCTGACAGGGGGAATCGATGAGCAGTTCTTC.

This chain joins TRBV7-9 and TRBJ1-2, with 7 positions matching TRBD1. CDR1 is SEHNR, CDR2 FQNEAQ, per germline (reference sequence). The CDR3 has 16 amino acids. With 6 bases clipped from V and 4 bases from J, the junction kept 14 bases outside the gene matches. CDR3 amino acids: CASSFSMGQQSYGYTF. CDR3 sequence (DNA): TGTGCCAGCAGTTTTAGTATGGGACAGCAAAGCTATGGCTACACCTTC.

The chain uses TRBV6-1 and TRBJ2-7, with 11 positions matching TRBD2. V shed 6 bases, J shed 0 bases, and the junction held 13 bases outside the gene matches. The germline V gene encodes CDR1 MNHNS and CDR2 SASEGT. The CDR3 sequence is 18 residues long. CDR3 amino acids: CASREYTTSGVSSYEQYF. The DNA for the CDR3 is TGTGCCAGCAGGGAATATACGACTAGCGGGGTAAGCTCCTACGAGCAGTACTTC.

This chain uses TRBV30 with TRBJ2-3; TRBD2 matches at 7 bases. The junction had 1 base not matched to a gene; V was cut back by 1 base and J by 6 bases. The CDR3 contains 12 residues. The germline CDR1 and CDR2 sequences are GTSNPN and SVGIG (reference sequence). CDR3 nucleotide sequence: TGTGCCTGGAGTGAGACTAGCGATACGCAGTATTTT. Protein: CAWSETSDTQYF.

V usage is TRBV2 and J usage is TRBJ2-1; 9 nucleotides align to TRBD1. Germline CDR1 and CDR2: SNHLY and FYNNEI. Trimming removed 6 bases from V and 3 bases from J; junction bases left unmatched: 6. CDR3 size: 15 residues. This CDR3 is CASSAGQGVYNEQFF. The CDR3 nucleotides are TGTGCCAGCAGCGCGGGACAGGGTGTCTACAATGAGCAGTTCTTC.

This sequence joins TRBV5-4 and TRBJ1-4; 10 positions agree with TRBD1. Germline loops: CDR1 SGHNT, CDR2 YYREEE (reference sequence). V was pared by 4 bases and J by 5 bases, with 5 bases of the junction left unmatched. This CDR3 has 15 amino acids. This CDR3 reads CASSVLTGGNEKLFF. CDR3 DNA sequence: TGTGCCAGCAGCGTCCTGACAGGGGGCAATGAAAAACTGTTTTTT.

J is TRBJ2-7 and V is TRBV29-1; no clear D gene. Germline assignment: CDR1 SQVTM and CDR2 ANQGSEA. Trimming pared 3 bases from V and 0 bases from J, leaving 9 bases between. The CDR3 consists of 13 residues. The CDR3 sequence: CSVETTFSYEQYF. The CDR3 DNA sequence: TGCAGCGTTGAGACGACTTTCTCCTACGAGCAGTACTTC.

V gene TRBV2 combines with J gene TRBJ1-4, with 11 bases aligning to TRBD1. CDR1 SNHLY and CDR2 FYNNEI come from the germline V gene. The CDR3 contains 14 residues. J gave up 7 bases and V 8 bases, and 6 bases lay outside the gene matches. DNA of the CDR3: TGTGCCAGCTTAAGGACAGGGGGCACTGAAAAACTGTTTTTT. This gives the protein CASLRTGGTEKLFF.

There are a few counts of this clone. This chain joins TRBV2 and TRBJ2-7; TRBD1 agrees at 9 bases. CDR1 SNHLY and CDR2 FYNNEI come from the germline V gene. This CDR3 has 15 amino acids. V shed 4 bases, J shed 5 bases, and the junction held 9 bases outside the gene matches. The CDR3, as DNA: TGTGCCAGCAGTGGTTCCGGGACAGGGAACGACGAGCAGTACTTC. Amino acid sequence: CASSGSGTGNDEQYF.

V is TRBV30 and J is TRBJ1-2; no clear D gene. The CDR3 is 18 residues long. Trimming removed 5 bases at V and 4 bases at J, with 29 bases between. Germline values: CDR1 GTSNPN, CDR2 SVGIG (reference sequence). CDR3 coding DNA: TGTGCCTGGCAGACCCCCAGATTCAGGCAGGTGCGGGGCTATGGCTACACCTTC. Translated: CAWQTPRFRQVRGYGYTF.

The chain is built from TRBV6-5 and TRBJ2-7, with TRBD1 matching 8 bases. Germline CDR1 MNHEY, CDR2 SVGAGI. The J segment lost 6 bases and the V segment lost 6 bases, leaving 10 bases of the junction unmatched. The CDR3 runs 14 residues. In DNA, the CDR3 is TGTGCCAGCAGCATGACAGGGGAGATTGGCGAGCAGTACTTC. Its translation: CASSMTGEIGEQYF.

The rearrangement links TRBV21-1 to TRBJ1-2; the D call TRBD1 from the table was never checked on the DNA. TRBV21-1 is shown as a pseudogene. CDR3 length: 14 residues. CDR3 DNA: TGTGCCAGCAGCAAAGCTAACGGACAGGGGTACTACACCTTC. Translated, it gives CASSKANGQGYYTF.

The V call is TRBV29-1, the J call TRBJ1-2, with a weak D call TRBD1 (6 bases). Trimming pared 3 bases from V and 5 bases from J, leaving 13 bases between. Germline CDR1 is SQVTM and CDR2 is ANQGSEA. The CDR3 covers 13 residues. In DNA, the CDR3 is TGCAGCGTTGAGGGTCCAGGGGAATATGGCTACACCTTC. Protein: CSVEGPGEYGYTF.

This rearrangement joins TRBV5-4 to TRBJ2-5, with 7 positions matching TRBD2. The CDR3 contains 14 residues. The V gene end was trimmed by 1 base and the J gene end by 2 bases; junction bases not matched to a gene: 2. Germline V gene sequence: CDR1 SGHNT, CDR2 YYREEE (reference sequence). The CDR3 loop reads CASSLRRGQETQYF. CDR3 sequence (DNA): TGTGCCAGCAGCTTGAGGCGGGGGCAAGAGACCCAGTACTTC.

V usage is TRBV5-6 and J usage is TRBJ1-5; TRBD1 is a possible D gene (5 bases). This CDR3 spans 17 amino acids. Trimming removed 2 bases from V and 1 base from J, with 16 bases in between. Germline V gene data show CDR1 as SGHDT and CDR2 as YYEEEE. CDR3 region: CASSFRQGLLSNQPQHF. Here the CDR3 DNA reads TGTGCCAGCAGCTTCAGGCAGGGTTTATTAAGCAATCAGCCCCAGCATTTT.

The chain recombines TRBV6-5 with TRBJ1-3, with D possibly matching TRBD1 (6 bases). Germline values: CDR1 MNHEY, CDR2 SVGAGI. The CDR3 has 15 residues. V lost 6 bases and J lost 6, with 18 bases in between. In nucleotides, the CDR3 is TGTGCCAGCAGCCAAACAGGGAGAAATGAAAACACCATATATTTT. This translates into CASSQTGRNENTIYF.

The chain employs TRBV11-2 and TRBJ1-6; D is unclear. CDR3 length equals 15 residues. From germline, CDR1 is SGHAT and CDR2 FQNNGV. Trimming cost V 5 bases and J 9 bases, with 17 bases left between them. The CDR3 loop reads CASSSLTAVGSPLHF. DNA of the CDR3: TGTGCCAGCAGCAGCCTGACCGCGGTTGGTTCACCCCTCCACTTT. Full variable domain (outside the CDR3, taken from reference TRBV11-2 and TRBJ1-6): EAGVAQSPRYKIIEKRQSVAFWCNPISGHATLYWYQQILGQGPKLLIQFQNNGVVDDSQLPKDRFSAERLKGVDSTLKIQPAKLEDSAVYLCASSSLTAVGSPLHFGNGTRLTVT.

The gene calls are TRBV4-2 and TRBJ2-1, with a tentative D call TRBD1 (7 bases). Deletions cut 1 base from V and 4 bases from J, with 17 bases between. CDR1 and CDR2 (germline): LGHNA, YNFKEQ. The CDR3 is made up of 17 amino acids. CDR3 DNA sequence: TGTGCCAGCAGCCAAGCGGGAGACAGGGCTACATACAATGAGCAGTTCTTC. It translates to CASSQAGDRATYNEQFF.

The V and J genes are TRBV19 and TRBJ2-5, with D uncertain. Germline-derived CDR1 and CDR2 are LNHDA and SQIVND (reference sequence). Trimming took 4 bases from V and 3 from J, leaving 3 bases between them. This CDR3 contains 11 residues. Written as DNA, the CDR3 is TGTGCCAGTAGTACTAAAGAGACCCAGTACTTC. Translated, it gives CASSTKETQYF.

The rearrangement uses TRBV7-9 and TRBJ2-7; 8 positions match TRBD1. The V gene end was trimmed by 5 bases and the J gene end by 2 bases; junction bases not matched to a gene: 2. Per the germline V gene, CDR1 is SEHNR and CDR2 is FQNEAQ (reference sequence). The CDR3 length is 13 residues. CDR3 bases: TGTGCCAGCAGCCGGACAGGGACCTACGAGCAGTACTTC. Translating gives CASSRTGTYEQYF.

The chain is built from TRBV14 and TRBJ2-7; 10 bases fit TRBD1. CDR3 length: 14 residues. V lost 4 bases to trimming and J lost 12 bases; unmatched junction nucleotides: 12. The germline CDR1 and CDR2 sequences are SGHDN and FVKESK. The CDR3 DNA follows: TGTGCCAGCAGCCCGCTAGATGGACAGGGGGGCTGGTACTTC. Amino acid sequence: CASSPLDGQGGWYF.

The J gene is TRBJ1-2, the V gene TRBV28, with 10 bases identical to TRBD1. The germline V gene encodes CDR1 MDHEN and CDR2 SYDVKM. The CDR3 covers 14 residues. Germline trimming cut 3 bases from V and 4 bases from J; bases unmatched to any gene: 2. CDR3 residues: CASSLGQGIYGYTF. CDR3 DNA: TGTGCCAGCAGTTTGGGACAGGGGATCTATGGCTACACCTTC.

The chain recombines TRBV9 with TRBJ1-2, with D hard to call. This CDR3 contains 14 residues. Germline V gives CDR1 SGDLS, CDR2 YYNGEE. V was clipped by 3 bases and J by 4 bases, with 13 bases between them. In DNA form, the CDR3 reads TGTGCCAGCAGCGACAGCGGCGGAGGCTATGGCTACACCTTC. Protein sequence: CASSDSGGGYGYTF.

The chain links TRBV7-2 to TRBJ1-3; D ambiguous. This CDR3 is built from 14 residues. Germline CDR1 reads SGHTA; CDR2 reads FQGNSA. The V and J ends lost 5 bases and 3 bases respectively, with 11 bases between them. This chain's CDR3 is CASSPTVRGNTIYF. CDR3 sequence (DNA): TGTGCCAGCAGCCCTACGGTCCGTGGAAACACCATATATTTT. The full variable domain, with the rest looked up from reference TRBV7-2 and TRBJ1-3, is GAGVSQSPSNKVTEKGKDVELRCDPISGHTALYWYRQSLGQGLEFLIYFQGNSAPDKSGLPSDRFSAERTGGSVSTLTIQRTQQEDSAVYLCASSPTVRGNTIYFGEGSWLTVV.